This paragraph reports one TCR beta chain. Its cognate antigen is unknown. Libraries were prepared by immunoSEQ multiplex PCR; TCRdb keeps only in-frame clonotypes and omits some of them. The sample contains just under 9,000 clones, 88% of which appear only once. This sample is drawn from a study of PD-1 blockade in mismatch repair-deficient tumors. Study conclusions and caveats: Tumor-resident clones, often absent from pretreatment blood, expanded after pembrolizumab and then contracted.

The time point: roughly nine-day in vitro stimulation with candidate neoantigen peptide 7. Three pembrolizumab responders had their TCRs sequenced. The V end lost 0 bases, the J end lost 1 base, and 6 bases lay between the germline ends. The CDR3 contains 13 residues. Germline CDR1 is GTSNPN and CDR2 is SVGIG (reference sequence). Here the sequenced sample was cells cultured in vitro, taken from a patient treated with pembrolizumab. This chain links TRBV30 with TRBJ1-1; D unclear. The TCR was taken from an adult with mismatch repair-deficient cancer. CDR3 coding DNA: TGTGCCTGGAGTGTACGGGAGAACACTGAAGCTTTCTTT. Translating it yields CAWSVRENTEAFF.